The T cell receptor beta chain described here comes from a study of Ad26.COV2.S vaccination and SARS-CoV-2 variants. Study information: Intramuscularly, Ad26.COV2.S was given either once or twice, 56 days apart.

Trimming removed 2 bases from V and 0 bases from J, with 11 bases in between. Germline V CDR1 and CDR2: SGDLS, YYNGEE. CDR3 length: 15 amino acids. Described treatment: 15 to 20 received Ad26.COV2.S at low or high dose, single or two shots; roughly 5 received placebo; per-sample allocation not given. All samples were drawn on day 63, counting from the first vaccine or placebo injection. A Boston donor was an adult aged 18-55 years. TCRdb keeps only in-frame clones here, not all; method: immunoSEQ multiplex PCR. The sample holds a few hundred thousand clones, 90% seen once. Study outcomes and limitations: Measurements of TCR breadth and depth may have given underestimates of the total T cell responses.

On this clone: Antigen specificity is unknown.

This TCR was sampled from a person between 18 and 65 years old who received the Ad26.COV2.S COVID-19 vaccine or a placebo. J is TRBJ1-1 and V is TRBV9; D is unresolved. Specimen: peripheral blood, collected in a trial of Ad26.COV2.S vaccine versus placebo. CDR3 sequence: CASSVLPEMNTEAFF. CDR3 DNA sequence: TGTGCCAGCAGCGTTCTACCCGAAATGAACACTGAAGCTTTCTTT.